This TCR beta chain derives from a study of shared clonotypes between healthy human individuals. Overall study results and limits: The sole specimen, blood, was sampled, and tissue repertoires likely differ.

Turning to this clone: Its specificity is not known. This sample also contains other DNA sequences that code for the same CDR3.

The V gene's germline CDR1 is SGHTA and CDR2 FQGNSA. The CDR3 totals 11 residues. With 1 base clipped from V and 13 bases from J, the junction kept 1 base outside the gene matches. Sorted-subset replicate PCRs used 200 ng of genomic DNA. This amount corresponded to about 30,000 T cell genomes. Repertoires were generated with immunoSEQ multiplex PCR, while TCRdb's copy carries only in-frame clones and drops some. The sample comprises over 850,000 clones, 78% of which are singletons, and about 0.52% rests with the top ten. Sequencing was done on a sample of memory CD4+ T cells from PBMCs. The subset denotes: CD45RA-negative fraction. The sequence derives from a man aged 18 to 30 in good health. Some clones in this sample may be carry-over from other donors' samples. The V call is TRBV7-2, the J call TRBJ2-1, with 7 bases aligning to TRBD2. DNA for the CDR3: TGTGCCAGCAGCTTAGGCGGGAGTCAGTTCTTC. It is translated as CASSLGGSQFF.